This TCR beta chain was retrieved from a study of T cells after yellow fever vaccination. General study results and limits: The bulk population could contribute abundant contaminating clonotypes to FACS-sorted repertoires. Post-booster reappearance was seen for most primary-vaccination clones (around 96% CD4, 75% to 90% CD8). It was a small share of clonotypes that appeared in both CD4 and CD8 compartments.

The study made its TCR cDNA through 5'RACE template switching. That step introduced a universal primer site along with UMIs. Via MiXCR, TCRdb re-called the 5' RACE reads, giving one row per CDR3 protein. The sample consists of 250,000 to 350,000 distinct CDR3 sequences, roughly 8.7% of them appearing once. Of note for this clonotype: Antigen: not known.

V was cut by 3 bases and J by 1 base, with 9 bases left in between. This CDR3 has 14 residues. Germline CDR1 MNHEY, CDR2 SVGEGT. Here the sequenced sample was CD4+ T cells sorted from PBMCs, taken 5 days after the yellow fever booster vaccination. This receptor was obtained from a man aged 18 to 30 who received the YFV17D yellow fever vaccine. This chain links TRBV6-2 or TRBV6-3 with TRBJ2-5; D not resolved. CDR3 in amino acids: CASSYLVSQETQYF. The DNA of the CDR3 is TGTGCCAGCAGTTATCTCGTTTCCCAAGAGACCCAGTACTTC.